This T cell receptor (beta chain) was sequenced during a study of blood T cell repertoires in COVID-19. The CDR3 runs to 15 residues. Per germline, CDR1 SGHKS and CDR2 YYEKEE (reference sequence). V was trimmed by 2 bases and J by 3 bases, leaving 14 bases between them. Here immunoSEQ multiplex PCR was the method, and the copy in TCRdb shows in-frame clones only, minus some. This table holds some 170,000 clones, over 80% found once. The chain carries TRBV5-5 and TRBJ1-1; weak D call: TRBD1 (6 bases). The receptor was derived from a woman over 75 with active or convalescent COVID-19. Sequenced: peripheral blood. The CDR3 region has the DNA TGTGCCAGCAGCTTACACTTACAGGGATACACTGAAGCTTTCTTT. This encodes CASSLHLQGYTEAFF.